This T cell receptor beta chain stems from a study of T cell responses to AZD1222 COVID-19 vaccine. Second-dose timings of about 4 or about 12 weeks were pooled. The V gene lost 3 bases and the J gene lost 4 bases, with 12 bases spanning the gap. Germline V gives CDR1 MNHNS, CDR2 SASEGT. CDR3 size: 15 residues. Produced via immunoSEQ multiplex PCR; TCRdb's table is partial and in-frame only. The sample comprises approximately 70,000 clones, around 80% of which are singletons, and 47% rests with the top ten. The chain couples TRBV6-1 to TRBJ1-4, with unresolved D. Sequenced here: peripheral blood, sampled 28 days after the second AZD1222 dose. This receptor was obtained from an adult who received the AZD1222 COVID-19 vaccine. CDR3 residues: CASSDGYGLNEKLFF. The CDR3 bases are TGTGCCAGCAGTGATGGGTACGGTCTTAATGAAAAACTGTTTTTT.